Shown below are 25 T cell receptor beta chains from a single sample sequenced in a study of blood T cells in healthy people across ages. The second PCR ran about 7 to 12 cycles with a sample-barcoded 5' primer and J-beta primers. TCRdb independently ran MiXCR on the 5' RACE reads; one entry per CDR3 protein. The data contain some 370,000 distinct CDR3 sequences, 52% of them singletons. Material for sequencing was blood. These receptor sequences come from a man in his sixties in good health.

This clonotype was detected a few times. This chain connects TRBV11-2 to TRBJ1-2; the D gene is possibly TRBD1 (5 bases). The CDR3 contains 12 residues. Trimming removed 1 base at V and 12 bases at J, with 12 bases between. Germline lookup yields CDR1 SGHAT and CDR2 FQNNGV. The CDR3 protein is CASSLGRAQNTF. CDR3 DNA sequence: TGTGCCAGCAGCTTAGGCAGGGCTCAAAACACCTTC.

This clonotype was counted many times. The gene calls are TRBV6-5 and TRBJ2-7; D is ambiguous. This CDR3 is 11 amino acids long. V was cut by 5 bases and J by 5 bases, with 7 bases left in between. Germline V gene lookup returns CDR1 MNHEY and CDR2 SVGAGI. For the CDR3, the DNA is TGTGCCAGCAGTCGCCGAAACGAGCAGTACTTC. Translated, it gives CASSRRNEQYF.

This rearrangement joins TRBV6-5 to TRBJ2-2, with 9 nucleotides matching TRBD2. The CDR3 has 15 residues. Germline V CDR1 and CDR2: MNHEY, SVGAGI. V lost 7 bases and J lost 5; bases outside the gene matches: 8. In DNA, the CDR3 is TGTGCCAGCACCCCAGCGGGAGGCATAACCGGGGAGCTGTTTTTT. Translating gives CASTPAGGITGELFF.

Only a few counts were recorded for this clonotype. The rearrangement links TRBV20-1 to TRBJ2-7, with D maybe TRBD1 (5 bases). Germline V gene lookup returns CDR1 DFQATT and CDR2 SNEGSKA (reference sequence). This CDR3 has 14 residues. V was shortened by 0 bases and J by 7 bases, with 16 bases between the two germline ends. The CDR3 region has the DNA TGCAGTGCTAGAGATCCCACAGGTACTACGGAGCAGTACTTC. This translates into CSARDPTGTTEQYF.

This clonotype was seen repeatedly, ten times or more. The chain has TRBV5-1 and TRBJ2-1, with TRBD2 matching over 10 bases. J was trimmed by 5 bases and V by 4 bases; bases with no gene match: 9. The CDR3 is 16 residues long. CDR1 SGHRS and CDR2 YFSETQ come from the germline V gene. CDR3 amino acids: CASSLPGLASNNEQFF. The CDR3 DNA follows: TGCGCCAGCAGCCTACCGGGACTAGCGTCAAACAATGAGCAGTTCTTC.

V is TRBV5-1 and J is TRBJ2-1; 7 bases align to TRBD2. The CDR3 loop spans 16 amino acids. V was clipped by 0 bases and J by 9 bases; unmatched bases: 12. Germline CDR1 is SGHRS and CDR2 is YFSETQ. The CDR3 nucleotides read TGCGCCAGCAGCTTGGGTCGCGGGAGTAGGGTTGGTGAGCAGTTCTTC. Residues: CASSLGRGSRVGEQFF.

This clonotype was seen many times. This chain joins TRBV28 and TRBJ1-2; D might be TRBD1 (5 bases). Trimming took 6 bases from V and 4 from J, leaving 9 bases between them. CDR3 length: 12 residues. Germline CDR1 is MDHEN and CDR2 is SYDVKM. The chain's CDR3 is CASSRVIYGYTF. The DNA of the CDR3 is TGTGCCAGCAGCAGGGTGATCTATGGCTACACCTTC.

This clonotype turned up a few times. The chain uses TRBV7-2 and TRBJ2-3; no firm D call. Germline V gene sequence: CDR1 SGHTA, CDR2 FQGNSA. The V end was cut by 1 base, the J end by 0 bases, with 8 bases between. The CDR3 is 15 amino acids. The CDR3 DNA reads as TGTGCCAGCAGCTTAGGCGCCTACAGCACAGATACGCAGTATTTT. Amino acids: CASSLGAYSTDTQYF.

This chain uses TRBV6-1 with TRBJ1-3; D unclear. CDR1 and CDR2 from the germline V gene are MNHNS and SASEGT. This CDR3 comprises 15 residues. V was pared by 2 bases and J by 4 bases, with 12 bases between. This CDR3 reads CASSEQVAFGNTIYF. Here the CDR3 DNA reads TGTGCCAGCAGTGAACAGGTGGCCTTCGGAAACACCATATATTTT.

The sample holds many counts of this clonotype. The J gene is TRBJ2-7, the V gene TRBV7-9; tentatively, D is TRBD1 or TRBD2 (5 bases each). The CDR3 runs 16 residues. Trimming took 1 base from V and 0 from J, leaving 13 bases between them. Germline loops: CDR1 SEHNR, CDR2 FQNEAQ (reference sequence). CDR3 sequence (DNA): TGTGCCAGCAGCTTAGTTGGGGGTCTTAGCTCCTACGAGCAGTACTTC. Translated, it gives CASSLVGGLSSYEQYF.

The chain is built from TRBV5-1 and TRBJ1-2; D is ambiguous. Deletions cut 0 bases from V and 2 bases from J, with 8 bases between. This CDR3 spans 14 amino acids. Germline V CDR1 and CDR2: SGHRS, YFSETQ. DNA of the CDR3: TGCGCCAGCAGCTTGGATTCCGGAAACTATGGCTACACCTTC. Encoded protein: CASSLDSGNYGYTF.

This clonotype was counted once. The rearrangement links TRBV7-2 to TRBJ1-1, with a weak D call TRBD1 (5 bases). Trimming left V 6 bases short and J 2 bases short, with 16 bases between. CDR1 is SGHTA and CDR2 is FQGNSA in the germline V gene. CDR3 length: 15 residues. The chain's CDR3 is CASRVRGGLNTEAFF. The CDR3 DNA reads TGTGCCAGCAGGGTAAGGGGTGGATTAAACACTGAAGCTTTCTTT.

This clonotype was detected a few times. The rearrangement uses TRBV5-6 and TRBJ2-3; 10 bases fit TRBD1. This CDR3 has 17 amino acids. Germline assignment: CDR1 SGHDT and CDR2 YYEEEE. J gave up 2 bases and V 3 bases, and 9 bases lay outside the gene matches. CDR3 amino acids: CASSSTGTGANTDTQYF. CDR3 DNA: TGTGCCAGCAGCTCCACCGGGACAGGGGCGAACACAGATACGCAGTATTTT.

The gene calls are TRBV7-9 and TRBJ1-2; D is undetermined. V gave up 2 bases and J gave up 5 bases, with 12 bases separating them. The germline V gene encodes CDR1 SEHNR and CDR2 FQNEAQ (reference sequence). The CDR3 runs 14 residues. The CDR3 DNA is TGTGCCAGCAGCTTAAGCGGCATCTTTTATGGCTACACCTTC. Protein product: CASSLSGIFYGYTF.

The genes are TRBV2 and TRBJ2-1; TRBD1 matches at 8 bases. Per the germline V gene, CDR1 is SNHLY and CDR2 is FYNNEI. This CDR3 region has 15 residues. V was clipped by 6 bases and J by 7 bases; unmatched bases: 11. CDR3 sequence (DNA): TGTGCCAGCAGGGGGGAGACAGGGGAAAGAAATGAGCAGTTCTTC. The encoded protein is CASRGETGERNEQFF.

The V gene is TRBV13, the J gene TRBJ2-7; 8 positions agree with TRBD1. J lost 4 bases, V lost 7 bases, and 9 bases had no gene match. Germline V gives CDR1 PRHDT, CDR2 FYEKMQ (reference sequence). The CDR3 consists of 14 residues. CDR3 region: CASTRTGHGYEQYF. CDR3 DNA sequence: TGTGCCAGCACTCGGACAGGGCACGGGTACGAGCAGTACTTC.

The chain carries TRBV28 and TRBJ2-4; possibly TRBD2 for D (6 bases). The CDR3 sequence is 14 residues long. The germline gives CDR1 MDHEN, CDR2 SYDVKM. Trimming left V 8 bases short and J 3 bases short, with 14 bases between. DNA of the CDR3: TGTGCCAGCCAGGATTGGGGAGGCAAAAACATTCAGTACTTC. Translating gives CASQDWGGKNIQYF.

This clonotype was counted between two and nine times. V is TRBV7-2 and J is TRBJ2-1; TRBD1 matches at 7 bases. The germline V gene encodes CDR1 SGHTA and CDR2 FQGNSA. The CDR3 loop spans 14 amino acids. Losses at the gene ends were 5 bases for V and 7 bases for J; bases not matched to a gene: 8. CDR3 residues: CASSPPGQKNEQFF. The CDR3 coding sequence is TGTGCCAGCAGCCCGCCGGGACAGAAGAATGAGCAGTTCTTC.

The chain has TRBV4-2 and TRBJ2-7; 8 positions match TRBD1. This CDR3 spans 16 amino acids. The germline V gene has CDR1 LGHNA and CDR2 YNFKEQ. V gave up 4 bases and J gave up 2 bases; unmatched junction bases: 10. CDR3 protein: CASSPRPPGQAYEQYF. The DNA of the CDR3 is TGTGCCAGCAGCCCACGCCCGCCGGGACAGGCCTACGAGCAGTACTTC.

This chain links TRBV4-2 with TRBJ1-4; D is possibly TRBD1 (5 bases). Germline CDR1 LGHNA, CDR2 YNFKEQ. Trimming removed 0 bases from V and 7 bases from J, with 15 bases in between. The CDR3 is made up of 16 amino acids. CDR3 sequence (DNA): TGTGCCAGCAGCCAAGATCCAGGGCTTGGCGGTGAAAAACTGTTTTTT. It codes for CASSQDPGLGGEKLFF.

The V and J genes are TRBV10-3 and TRBJ2-4, with 7 bases identical to TRBD2. CDR3 length: 15 amino acids. V dropped 0 bases and J dropped 7; count of bases not matched to a gene: 6. CDR1 and CDR2 (germline): ENHRY, SYGVKD. The CDR3 here is CAISESNQGGNIQYF. CDR3 nucleotide sequence: TGTGCCATCAGTGAGTCGAACCAGGGAGGGAACATTCAGTACTTC.

This chain links TRBV3-1 with TRBJ2-3; the D gene is possibly TRBD2 (6 bases). This CDR3 has 17 amino acids. Trimming took off 4 bases at V and 1 base at J, with 18 bases between the two ends. Germline lookup yields CDR1 LGHDT and CDR2 YNNKEL (reference sequence). For the CDR3, the DNA is TGTGCCAGCAGCCCCCTGGAAGGGCGGGGAGGCACAGATACGCAGTATTTT. Translated, it gives CASSPLEGRGGTDTQYF.

About this clonotype itself: A much larger clone differs by one base, so this may be a read error. The V gene is TRBV5-1, the J gene TRBJ1-5; D not resolved. Germline CDR1 SGHRS, CDR2 YFSETQ. This CDR3 is built from 14 residues. The V gene lost 4 bases and the J gene lost 4 bases, with 12 bases spanning the gap. The CDR3 protein is CASSVAGSNQPQHF. CDR3 nucleotide sequence: TGCGCCAGCAGCGTGGCCGGATCAAATCAGCCCCAGCATTTT.

This chain joins TRBV20-1 and TRBJ2-1; 8 bases line up with TRBD2. Trimming removed 0 bases from V and 9 bases from J; junction bases left unmatched: 13. The CDR3 runs to 16 residues. Germline loops: CDR1 DFQATT, CDR2 SNEGSKA (reference sequence). The CDR3 region is CSARDRGVAGWGEQFF. As DNA, the CDR3 is TGCAGTGCTAGAGACCGGGGAGTAGCGGGATGGGGTGAGCAGTTCTTC.

The rearrangement joins TRBV7-9 to TRBJ2-5, with TRBD2 identical over 10 bases. V lost 5 bases to trimming and J lost 1 base; unmatched junction nucleotides: 4. The CDR3 runs to 15 residues. Germline CDR1 and CDR2: SEHNR and FQNEAQ (reference sequence). In DNA form, the CDR3 reads TGTGCCAGCAGCGGTAGCGGGAGGCCCCAAGAGACCCAGTACTTC. Protein sequence: CASSGSGRPQETQYF.